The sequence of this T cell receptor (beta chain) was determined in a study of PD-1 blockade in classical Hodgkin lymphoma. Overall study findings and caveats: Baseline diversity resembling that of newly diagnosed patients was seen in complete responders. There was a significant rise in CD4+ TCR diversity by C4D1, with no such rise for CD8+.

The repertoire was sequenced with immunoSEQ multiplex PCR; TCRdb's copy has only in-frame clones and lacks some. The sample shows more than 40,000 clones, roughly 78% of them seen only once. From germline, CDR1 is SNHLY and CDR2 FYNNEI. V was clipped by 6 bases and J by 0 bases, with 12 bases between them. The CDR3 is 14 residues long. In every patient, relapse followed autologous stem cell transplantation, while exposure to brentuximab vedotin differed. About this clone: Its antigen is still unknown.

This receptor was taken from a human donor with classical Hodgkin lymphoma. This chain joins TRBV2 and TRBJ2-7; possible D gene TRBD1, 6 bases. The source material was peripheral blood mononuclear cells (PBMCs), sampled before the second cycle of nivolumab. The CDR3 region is CASSGTIVSYEQYF. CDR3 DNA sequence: TGTGCCAGCAGCGGGACAATTGTCTCCTACGAGCAGTACTTC.